This T cell receptor beta chain was retrieved from a study of blood T cell repertoires in COVID-19 (dated by TCRdb to about 2020). About the study as a whole: The collaborator samples originated in the United States, Italy and Spain and spanned the acute and convalescent phases of COVID-19. The material from the prospective study consisted of cDNA or gDNA derived from T cells, B-cell-depleted T cells, or PBMCs. Subjects who had been exposed to COVID-19, were actively infected with it, or had recovered from it provided the deeply sampled blood TCRbeta repertoires that made up the dataset. The repertoires were made available in a free public database intended to serve as a resource for research on the immune response to SARS-CoV-2. Samples were obtained from the ongoing ImmuneRACE study (first 160 participants) and from 950 to 1,500 subjects provided by 6 global collaborators. Sample metadata almost always included a de-identified subject ID, COVID-19 status, age in years and sex. Where available, HLA class I and class II types were obtained from metadata supplied by the sample provider rather than from assay-based typing.

The immunoSEQ Assay, a bias-controlled multiplex PCR, was used to amplify TCRbeta CDR3 regions from genomic DNA. As for how the authors treated the data: Within the assay, amplification of reference gene primers was used to estimate how many nucleated cells each sample contained. To quantify the absolute abundance of each unique TCRbeta CDR3 rearrangement, sequence reads were collapsed and filtered. Productive Simpson clonality was computed per sample as the square root of Simpson's diversity index over productive rearrangements. In TCRdb, the immuneACCESS table is reduced to in-frame sequences with V and J assigned. These tables do not hold every clone; where another copy was compared, an unresolved V gene accounts for under half, and the others remain unexplained. D and trimming were read from the DNA, whereas the V and J calls and clone size are those reported in that table. The sample includes about 110,000 clones, with approximately 62% observed a single time. Of the sample, 5% to 6.5% is held by the ten largest clones.

This clone was counted at least ten times. Its cognate antigen has yet to be identified. No clone much larger than this one lies a single base away; base qualities are absent. Other DNA sequences of this sample code for an identical CDR3. Collaborating institutions collected whole blood in K2EDTA tubes following their own protocols. For TCRbeta analysis, collaborators shipped samples in one of three forms: frozen whole blood, isolated PBMCs, or DNA extracted from either of those sample types. The full study reports these points: Clinical and demographic metadata were provided uncurated, with the amount varying by source and participant.

The germline V gene (reference sequence) sets CDR1 to MNHNY and CDR2 to SVGAGI. The junction carries 14 bases between V and J, which are trimmed by 3 bases and 8 bases respectively. The CDR3, cysteine through phenylalanine, is 14 amino acids long. CDR3 DNA is the only sequence kept; it has 42 bases, read in frame from the first base. Sequenced: peripheral blood. The rearrangement joined TRBV6-6 to TRBJ2-1; no D segment can be confidently identified. The TCR was taken from a man at least 80 years old with acute or convalescent COVID-19. The CDR3 corresponds to CASSYPTSSDEQFF. Read as DNA, the sequence is TGTGCCAGCAGTTATCCTACCTCTTCGGATGAGCAGTTCTTC.